What follows are 29 T cell receptor beta chains derived from one specimen sequenced in a study of PD-1 blockade in classical Hodgkin lymphoma. Only in-frame clones appear in the TCRdb table, and some are missing; sequencing was by immunoSEQ multiplex PCR. Altogether more than 90,000 clones are present, 81% being singletons, with the ten largest covering roughly 16%. Patients all relapsed after autologous stem cell transplantation, and there was variation in brentuximab vedotin exposure. Sequenced here: peripheral blood mononuclear cells (PBMCs), sampled before the second cycle of nivolumab. These receptors were obtained from a human donor with classical Hodgkin lymphoma.

J is TRBJ1-4 and V is TRBV10-3, with D hard to call. Per the germline V gene, CDR1 is ENHRY and CDR2 is SYGVKD. V was pared by 6 bases and J by 8 bases, with 13 bases between. The length of the CDR3 is 13 residues. The CDR3 nucleotides read TGTGCCATCAGCGATAGGGAGGGCGAAAAACTGTTTTTT. Amino acids: CAISDREGEKLFF.

The chain is built from TRBV29-1 and TRBJ2-5; the D gene is possibly TRBD2 (6 bases). Trimming removed 3 bases from V and 4 bases from J, with 12 bases in between. Per the germline V gene, CDR1 is SQVTM and CDR2 is ANQGSEA. CDR3 length: 13 residues. CDR3 in DNA: TGCAGCGTTGAGACGGAGGGTTTAGAGACCCAGTACTTC. Residues: CSVETEGLETQYF.

The chain employs TRBV5-5 and TRBJ2-7; TRBD1 matches 10 bases. The germline gives CDR1 SGHKS, CDR2 YYEKEE (reference sequence). Unmatched junction bases numbered 6, after V lost 4 bases and J lost 2 bases. The CDR3 length is 15 residues. The CDR3 coding sequence is TGTGCCAGCAGCCCCCGGGACAGGGGAGCCTACGAGCAGTACTTC. It is translated as CASSPRDRGAYEQYF.

The chain links TRBV7-3 to TRBJ2-2; no clear D. Germline CDR1 reads SGHTA; CDR2 reads FQGTGA. V lost 3 bases to trimming and J lost 6 bases, with 8 bases between them. This CDR3 is built from 13 residues. CDR3 in amino acids: CASSLGRAGELFF. DNA for the CDR3: TGTGCCAGCAGCTTGGGTCGCGCCGGGGAGCTGTTTTTT.

This clone was seen once. This rearrangement joins TRBV5-4 to TRBJ2-5; 11 nucleotides agree with TRBD2. Germline-derived CDR1 and CDR2 are SGHNT and YYREEE (reference sequence). CDR3 length: 18 amino acids. Trimming cost V 4 bases and J 7 bases; bases outside gene matches: 18. CDR3 in amino acids: CASSPASGSGRASVTQYF. CDR3 sequence (DNA): TGTGCCAGCAGCCCGGCGTCTGGTAGCGGGAGGGCCTCGGTGACCCAGTACTTC.

V gene TRBV6-5 combines with J gene TRBJ2-5; a weak D match, TRBD2 (6 bases). The CDR3 sequence is 12 residues long. Per germline, CDR1 MNHEY and CDR2 SVGAGI. Trimming removed 10 bases from V and 0 bases from J, with 9 bases in between. CDR3 sequence: CATGANQETQYF. The CDR3, as DNA: TGTGCCACGGGAGCGAACCAAGAGACCCAGTACTTC.

V and J are TRBV9 and TRBJ1-1, with D hard to call. V was pared by 4 bases and J by 0 bases, with 16 bases between. In germline, CDR1 is SGDLS, CDR2 YYNGEE. This CDR3 is built from 16 residues. The chain's CDR3 is CASSKHSGGMNTEAFF. For the CDR3, the DNA is TGTGCCAGCAGCAAACACAGCGGAGGGATGAACACTGAAGCTTTCTTT. Based on the CDR3 plus reference TRBV9 and TRBJ1-1, the full variable domain is DSGVTQTPKHLITATGQRVTLRCSPRSGDLSVYWYQQSLDQGLQFLIQYYNGEERAKGNILERFSAQQFPDLHSELNLSSLELGDSALYFCASSKHSGGMNTEAFFGQGTRLTVV.

The chain combines TRBV6-5 with TRBJ1-3, with D unclear. Germline lookup yields CDR1 MNHEY and CDR2 SVGAGI. This CDR3 has 14 amino acids. V was shortened by 3 bases and J by 1 base, with 7 bases between the two germline ends. The CDR3 DNA reads as TGTGCCAGCAGTTATGTGGGATCTGGAAACACCATATATTTT. Translated: CASSYVGSGNTIYF.

The CDR3 reads CASSALGRASHTDTQYF. CDR3 sequence (DNA): TGCGCCAGCTCAGCCCTCGGGCGGGCGTCTCACACAGATACGCAGTATTTT. The chain joins TRBV5-1 to TRBJ2-3, with a weak D call TRBD2 (5 bases). V lost 7 bases, J lost 2 bases, and 23 bases lay in between. CDR3 length: 17 residues. Looked up from germline, CDR1 is SGHRS and CDR2 is YFSETQ. The full variable domain, its missing parts supplied by reference TRBV5-1 and TRBJ2-3, is KAGVTQTPRYLIKTRGQQVTLSCSPISGHRSVSWYQQTPGQGLQFLFEYFSETQRNKGNFPGRFSGRQFSNSRSEMNVSTLELGDSALYLCASSALGRASHTDTQYFGPGTRLTVL.

The rearrangement joins TRBV27 to TRBJ1-5; possible D gene TRBD1, 6 bases. CDR3 length: 14 amino acids. The V gene's germline CDR1 is MNHEY and CDR2 SMNVEV (reference sequence). Trimming pared 5 bases from V and 0 bases from J, leaving 8 bases between. The chain's CDR3 is CASSGQNSNQPQHF. In DNA form, the CDR3 reads TGTGCCAGCAGTGGACAGAATAGCAATCAGCCCCAGCATTTT.

J is TRBJ1-1 and V is TRBV21-1. TRBV21-1 is assigned pseudogene status. This CDR3 comprises 14 residues. DNA of the CDR3: TGTGCCAGCAGCAAGGAATTCATGAACACTGAAGCTTTCTTT. As protein: CASSKEFMNTEAFF.

The gene calls are TRBV13 and TRBJ2-3, with D perhaps matching TRBD2 (5 bases). Germline CDR1 is PRHDT and CDR2 is FYEKMQ (reference sequence). The CDR3 sequence is 12 residues long. V shed 6 bases and J shed 4 bases, with 8 bases lying between them. CDR3 nucleotide sequence: TGTGCCAGCAGGAGGGTCTCAGATACGCAGTATTTT. Translating it yields CASRRVSDTQYF. Combining the CDR3 with reference TRBV13 and TRBJ2-3 gives the whole variable domain AAGVIQSPRHLIKEKRETATLKCYPIPRHDTVYWYQQGPGQDPQFLISFYEKMQSDKGSIPDRFSAQQFSDYHSELNMSSLELGDSALYFCASRRVSDTQYFGPGTRLTVL.

This clone has a single count. V gene TRBV7-6 combines with J gene TRBJ2-5; the D is unclear. The germline CDR1 and CDR2 sequences are SGHVS and FNYEAQ. The V gene lost 2 bases and the J gene lost 5 bases, with 12 bases spanning the gap. CDR3 length: 14 amino acids. CDR3 residues: CASSLSASGETQYF. CDR3 bases: TGTGCCAGCAGCTTATCGGCTTCTGGGGAGACCCAGTACTTC. Combining the CDR3 with reference TRBV7-6 and TRBJ2-5 gives the whole variable domain GAGVSQSPRYKVTKRGQDVALRCDPISGHVSLYWYRQALGQGPEFLTYFNYEAQQDKSGLPNDRFSAERPEGSISTLTIQRTEQRDSAMYRCASSLSASGETQYFGPGTRLLVL.

This rearrangement joins TRBV7-9 to TRBJ2-2, with 7 nucleotides matching TRBD1. Per germline, CDR1 SEHNR and CDR2 FQNEAQ (reference sequence). The CDR3 length is 15 residues. With V trimmed by 2 bases and J by 6 bases, 6 bases remained unmatched. The CDR3 here is CASSLSRQGPGELFF. The DNA of the CDR3 is TGTGCCAGCAGCTTATCCCGACAGGGACCCGGGGAGCTGTTTTTT.

The chain carries TRBV5-1 and TRBJ2-4, with TRBD2 matching 15 bases. The CDR3 length is 16 residues. CDR1 is SGHRS and CDR2 is YFSETQ in the germline V gene. V shed 3 bases, J shed 9 bases, and the junction held 7 bases outside the gene matches. CDR3 sequence reads: CASSSTGTSGRSIQYF. The CDR3 DNA sequence: TGCGCCAGCAGCTCAACCGGGACTAGCGGGAGGAGCATTCAGTACTTC.

The chain couples TRBV7-3 to TRBJ2-2, with TRBD2 matching over 7 bases. The CDR3 has 15 amino acids. Germline V gene lookup returns CDR1 SGHTA and CDR2 FQGTGA. Unmatched junction bases numbered 10, after V lost 6 bases and J lost 6 bases. CDR3 sequence: CASSRSGYSAGELFF. CDR3 bases: TGTGCCAGCAGTCGTAGCGGGTATAGCGCCGGGGAGCTGTTTTTT.

V and J are TRBV28 and TRBJ1-2; perhaps TRBD1 as D (5 bases). Germline lookup yields CDR1 MDHEN and CDR2 SYDVKM. V dropped 6 bases and J dropped 7 bases, with 12 bases sitting between them. This CDR3 spans 12 amino acids. The CDR3 loop is CASRGVAGGYTF. CDR3 bases: TGTGCCAGCAGGGGGGTGGCGGGTGGCTACACCTTC.

A remark on this clone: The identical CDR3 is also encoded by other nucleotide sequences in the sample. The chain couples TRBV11-1 to TRBJ2-5; TRBD2 matches at 8 bases. CDR3 length: 14 residues. The J segment lost 4 bases and the V segment lost 2 bases, leaving 3 bases of the junction unmatched. Germline assignment: CDR1 SGHAT and CDR2 FQDESV (reference sequence). CDR3 sequence (DNA): TGTGCCAGCAGCTTACGCCGGGGGGGAGAGACCCAGTACTTC. It specifies CASSLRRGGETQYF.

The V call is TRBV9, the J call TRBJ2-1; 8 bases are a match to TRBD2. After removal of 2 bases from V and 0 bases from J, the junction contained 4 bases not matched to a gene. This CDR3 spans 16 amino acids. Germline V CDR1 and CDR2: SGDLS, YYNGEE. CDR3 nucleotides: TGTGCCAGCAGCGTCCAGGGGACTAGCTCCTACAATGAGCAGTTCTTC. Translating gives CASSVQGTSSYNEQFF.

This clone was seen repeatedly, ten times or more. The V and J genes are TRBV21-1 and TRBJ2-7; TRBD2 is the table's D call and was not checked against the DNA. TRBV21-1 has pseudogene status. The CDR3 sequence is 15 residues long. Written as DNA, the CDR3 is TGTGCCAGCAGCACCTCACTAGTAGGGCTCTACGAGCAGTACTTC. Translated, it gives CASSTSLVGLYEQYF.

The rearrangement uses TRBV5-6 and TRBJ1-2; unclear D gene. The germline CDR1 and CDR2 sequences are SGHDT and YYEEEE. Deletions cut 7 bases from V and 5 bases from J, with 12 bases between. The CDR3 consists of 12 residues. CDR3: CASGPSIYGYTF. The CDR3 DNA follows: TGTGCCAGCGGACCGTCCATTTATGGCTACACCTTC.

This clone was detected only a few times. Here the CDR3 reads CASSLTGLAAEQYF. The CDR3 coding sequence is TGTGCCAGCAGCTTAACCGGACTAGCGGCCGAGCAGTACTTC. J is TRBJ2-7 and V is TRBV7-3; 10 bases line up with TRBD2. The CDR3 runs 14 residues. With V trimmed by 0 bases and J by 6 bases, 2 bases remained unmatched. Germline CDR1 reads SGHTA; CDR2 reads FQGTGA.

Only one count was recorded for this clone. The chain links TRBV7-7 to TRBJ1-3, with D unclear. CDR3 length: 13 amino acids. Trimming cost V 5 bases and J 3 bases, with 8 bases left between them. The germline CDR1 and CDR2 sequences are SSHAT and FNYEAQ (reference sequence). The CDR3 nucleotides read TGTGCCAGCAGCCCGACTCTTGGAAACACCATATATTTT. Residues: CASSPTLGNTIYF. Full variable domain (missing parts from reference TRBV7-7 and TRBJ1-3): GAGVSQSPRYKVTKRGQDVTLRCDPISSHATLYWYQQALGQGPEFLTYFNYEAQPDKSGLPSDRFSAERPEGSISTLTIQRTEQRDSAMYRCASSPTLGNTIYFGEGSWLTVV.

The V gene is TRBV5-1, the J gene TRBJ2-5, with 11 bases that match TRBD2. Germline assignment: CDR1 SGHRS and CDR2 YFSETQ. The V segment lost 1 base and the J segment 5 bases; nucleotides outside the gene matches: 4. The CDR3 sequence is 15 residues long. The CDR3 reads CASSLTSGRGETQYF. The CDR3 DNA sequence: TGCGCCAGCAGCTTGACTAGCGGGAGAGGGGAGACCCAGTACTTC.

This clone was detected once. V and J are TRBV5-6 and TRBJ2-5; D is unresolved. This CDR3 comprises 15 residues. CDR1 and CDR2 (germline): SGHDT, YYEEEE. V lost 0 bases and J 3 bases, leaving 12 bases between the germline ends. CDR3 sequence reads: CASSLEVGQKETQYF. CDR3 bases: TGTGCCAGCAGCTTGGAGGTCGGGCAGAAAGAGACCCAGTACTTC.

V is TRBV11-2 and J is TRBJ2-7, with no clear D. V lost 1 base and J 2 bases, leaving 0 bases between the germline ends. This CDR3 spans 11 amino acids. In germline, CDR1 is SGHAT, CDR2 FQNNGV. The CDR3: CASSLAYEQYF. CDR3 DNA: TGTGCCAGCAGCTTAGCCTACGAGCAGTACTTC.

The J gene is TRBJ2-7, the V gene TRBV19; the D gene could be TRBD1 or TRBD2 (6 bases each). Between the trimmed V and J ends, which lost 5 bases and 2 bases, there was a span of 16 bases. The CDR3 consists of 15 residues. Germline V gene lookup returns CDR1 LNHDA and CDR2 SQIVND (reference sequence). The CDR3 region has the DNA TGTGCCAGTAGTTATGCGGGAACAGGGACCTACGAGCAGTACTTC. It specifies CASSYAGTGTYEQYF.

The chain links TRBV19 to TRBJ2-1, with a weak D call TRBD2 (6 bases). The CDR3 runs to 14 residues. From germline, CDR1 is LNHDA and CDR2 SQIVND (reference sequence). The V end lost 5 bases, the J end lost 8 bases, and 16 bases lay between the germline ends. DNA of the CDR3: TGTGCCAGTAGTCCCTGGAGGGGAGGCGATGAGCAGTTCTTC. Its protein is CASSPWRGGDEQFF.

This clone has only a few counts. The CDR3 region has the DNA TGTGCCAGTAGTATAAACCTCTTCACTGAAGCTTTCTTT. This gives the protein CASSINLFTEAFF. The rearrangement joins TRBV19 to TRBJ1-1; D ambiguous. The V and J ends lost 2 bases and 4 bases respectively, with 8 bases between them. Germline V gene lookup returns CDR1 LNHDA and CDR2 SQIVND (reference sequence). CDR3 length: 13 residues.